This TCR beta chain is drawn from a study of early T cells in non-severe SARS-CoV-2 infection. About the research overall: Bulk RNA taken from unsorted whole blood was sequenced, leaving chains unpaired.

Study-wide results and limits: Matching results from VDJdb favored anti-spike CD8 responses, leaving private and CD4 specificities undetected.

This clonotype came up a few times. The antigen remains unidentified. Trimming took 0 bases from V and 4 from J, leaving 10 bases between them. Germline-derived CDR1 and CDR2 are WNHNN and SYGVQD (reference sequence). This CDR3 is built from 14 residues. Individual cDNA molecules received unique molecular identifiers during library preparation. TCRdb passed the 5' RACE reads through MiXCR, listing each CDR3 protein once. The top ten hold about 3.1% of the sample, which has roughly 75,000 distinct CDR3 sequences, about 15% seen once. The rearrangement uses TRBV10-1 and TRBJ2-7; D perhaps matches TRBD1 (5 bases). This clonotype originated in an adult who was a healthcare worker with PCR-confirmed SARS-CoV-2 infection or an uninfected control (not recorded which). Sequencing was performed on whole blood. The DNA of the CDR3 is TGCGCCAGCAGTGAGTCGGGGCCGTTGTACGAGCAGTACTTC. Translated: CASSESGPLYEQYF.